The entry below describes one T cell receptor (beta chain). Its antigen is unidentified. One entry per CDR3 protein results from TCRdb running MiXCR on the 5' RACE reads. The sample records approximately 34,000 distinct CDR3 sequences, approximately 5.1% being singletons. Germline V gene lookup returns CDR1 SEHNR and CDR2 FQNEAQ (reference sequence). There are 15 residues in the CDR3. Trimming stripped 6 bases from V and 0 bases from J, with 12 bases between. The sample originates from a study of early T cells in non-severe SARS-CoV-2 infection. On the study more broadly: Chains stayed unpaired after sequencing of bulk RNA from unsorted whole blood.

Overall study results and limits: VDJdb matches were skewed toward anti-spike CD8 T cell responses.

This sequence was found in an adult who was a healthcare worker with PCR-confirmed SARS-CoV-2 infection or an uninfected control (not recorded which). Sequences were derived from whole blood, sampled at baseline. The genes are TRBV7-9 and TRBJ2-1; a possible D gene is TRBD1 (5 bases). CDR3 region: CASSDSLSSYNEQFF. Here the CDR3 DNA reads TGTGCCAGCAGTGACAGCCTGAGCTCCTACAATGAGCAGTTCTTC.